The 20 T cell receptor beta chains below come from one sample, sequenced in a study of blood T cell repertoires in COVID-19 (dated by TCRdb to about 2020). The receptor library was made with the immunoSEQ multiplex PCR assay. As stored in TCRdb, this immuneACCESS dataset retains in-frame rearrangements with V and J assigned. A fraction of the clones does not appear; measured against another copy, unresolved V genes explain less than half of the discrepancy, and the remainder lacks a known reason. The sample data list approximately 66,000 clones, and around four fifths of these were observed just once. The ten largest account for approximately 24% of the sample. The source material was peripheral blood. The source is a man aged 55 to 70 with acute or convalescent COVID-19.

The DNA of the CDR3 is TGTGCCATCAGTGAGGGTGGAGCGAATGAAAAACTGTTTTTT. Translated: CAISEGGANEKLFF. J is TRBJ1-4 and V is TRBV10-3; D call uncertain. Trimming shortened V by 2 bases and J by 5 bases, and 9 bases separated the two germline ends. This CDR3 is 14 amino acids long. Germline-derived CDR1 and CDR2 are ENHRY and SYGVKD.

The CDR3 DNA follows: TGCGCCAGCAGCCAAGAAGTCGCGGTAGATACGCAGTATTTT. Its translation: CASSQEVAVDTQYF. The chain has TRBV4-1 and TRBJ2-3; D call uncertain. V lost 0 bases, J lost 5 bases, and 9 bases lay in between. Germline values: CDR1 MGHRA, CDR2 YSYEKL. This CDR3 is 14 amino acids long.

The V call is TRBV5-1, the J call TRBJ2-1, with TRBD1 as a possible D gene (6 bases). This CDR3 region has 12 residues. V gave up 4 bases and J gave up 6 bases, with 8 bases separating them. The germline gives CDR1 SGHRS, CDR2 YFSETQ. The CDR3 bases are TGCGCCAGCAGCGAACAGGGCAATGAGCAGTTCTTC. Translation gives CASSEQGNEQFF.

The V and J genes are TRBV3-1 (or the pseudogene TRBV3-2) and TRBJ2-7; D might be TRBD2 (5 bases). CDR1 and CDR2 (germline): LGHDT, YNNKEL (reference sequence). This CDR3 spans 16 amino acids. Trimming shortened V by 0 bases and J by 7 bases, and 19 bases separated the two germline ends. This CDR3 is CASSQDRSSVGAEQYF. CDR3 nucleotides: TGTGCCAGCAGCCAAGATCGAAGTAGCGTCGGTGCTGAGCAGTACTTC.

This clone is a singleton in its sample. The rearrangement uses TRBV5-4 and TRBJ2-2, with 9 bases that match TRBD2. CDR3 size: 15 residues. Losses at the gene ends were 0 bases for V and 9 bases for J; bases not matched to a gene: 6. Germline CDR1 reads SGHNT; CDR2 reads YYREEE (reference sequence). The CDR3 protein is CASSLGAGGPWELFF. Written as DNA, the CDR3 is TGTGCCAGCAGCTTGGGTGCGGGAGGGCCCTGGGAGCTGTTTTTT.

The DNA of the CDR3 is TGTGCCAGCAGCCAAGGGCTAGCGGGAGGGCCGAAGACCCAGTACTTC. Protein product: CASSQGLAGGPKTQYF. The chain employs TRBV3-1 (or the pseudogene TRBV3-2) and TRBJ2-5; 12 bases line up with TRBD2. The germline gives CDR1 LGHDT, CDR2 YNNKEL (reference sequence). Trimming removed 1 base from V and 6 bases from J; junction bases left unmatched: 6. The CDR3 sequence is 16 residues long.

The V and J genes are TRBV4-1 and TRBJ2-7, with a tentative D call TRBD2 (5 bases). This CDR3 comprises 14 residues. V lost 6 bases and J 6 bases, leaving 18 bases between the germline ends. In germline, CDR1 is MGHRA, CDR2 YSYEKL. The CDR3 nucleotides read TGCGCCAGCAGTCCCGGGGTAGCACCGGGCGAGCAGTACTTC. Translated, it gives CASSPGVAPGEQYF.

V is TRBV6-5 and J is TRBJ2-1, with TRBD2 identical over 8 bases. Germline values: CDR1 MNHEY, CDR2 SVGAGI. The trim removed 10 bases at V and 6 bases at J, leaving 8 bases unmatched. The CDR3 has 13 residues. The CDR3: CATDSTSGNEQFF. Here the CDR3 DNA reads TGTGCCACCGATTCCACTAGCGGCAATGAGCAGTTCTTC.

CDR3 nucleotide sequence: TGTGCCAGCAGTGAGGACAGGGAAGAGCCCCAGCATTTT. Protein: CASSEDREEPQHF. V is TRBV2 and J is TRBJ1-5; 8 positions agree with TRBD1. V dropped 3 bases and J dropped 8; count of bases not matched to a gene: 3. CDR1 is SNHLY and CDR2 is FYNNEI in the germline V gene. The CDR3 contains 13 residues.

The V and J genes are TRBV20-1 and TRBJ2-3; 9 bases fit TRBD2. V trimming: 3 bases; J trimming: 2 bases; junction bases outside the gene matches: 3. This CDR3 is 14 amino acids long. The V gene's germline CDR1 is DFQATT and CDR2 SNEGSKA (reference sequence). The CDR3 DNA reads as TGCAGTGCTAGTCGACTAGCGGTCACAGATACGCAGTATTTT. The encoded protein is CSASRLAVTDTQYF.

This chain uses TRBV30 with TRBJ2-1, with 7 bases aligning to TRBD2. CDR3 length: 17 residues. The V gene end was trimmed by 0 bases and the J gene end by 2 bases; junction bases not matched to a gene: 10. CDR1 is GTSNPN, CDR2 SVGIG, per germline (reference sequence). Here the CDR3 DNA reads TGTGCCTGGAGTGTAAGGACCGGGCTAGCGGCCTACAATGAGCAGTTCTTC. Its protein product is CAWSVRTGLAAYNEQFF.

This chain links TRBV5-1 with TRBJ2-5; 11 bases are a match to TRBD2. This CDR3 comprises 20 residues. The junction had 21 bases not matched to a gene; V was cut back by 3 bases and J by 5 bases. The V gene's germline CDR1 is SGHRS and CDR2 YFSETQ. The CDR3 nucleotides are TGCGCCAGCAGCTCCCCTTTCACTTCTAAACTAGCGGGAGATATGGAGACCCAGTACTTC. Protein product: CASSSPFTSKLAGDMETQYF.

This clone was observed a handful of times. The chain joins TRBV11-2 to TRBJ2-6; the D gene is possibly TRBD1 (5 bases). Trimming stripped 5 bases from V and 0 bases from J, with 11 bases between. The CDR3 contains 16 residues. Germline CDR1 is SGHAT and CDR2 is FQNNGV. The CDR3 bases are TGTGCCAGCAGCGCTTCCAGGGTCTCTGGGGCCAACGTCCTGACTTTC. Amino acid sequence: CASSASRVSGANVLTF.

This sequence joins TRBV5-4 and TRBJ2-2; 9 nucleotides line up with TRBD1. Germline trimming cut 0 bases from V and 5 bases from J; bases unmatched to any gene: 2. There are 15 residues in the CDR3. Germline V gene lookup returns CDR1 SGHNT and CDR2 YYREEE (reference sequence). The CDR3 coding sequence is TGTGCCAGCAGCTTGGACAGGGGGCATACCGGGGAGCTGTTTTTT. Translated: CASSLDRGHTGELFF.

This clone has just one count. The chain employs TRBV6-1 and TRBJ1-3; D perhaps matches TRBD1 (5 bases). Germline V lookup: CDR1 MNHNS, CDR2 SASEGT. The CDR3 runs to 17 residues. V was cut by 0 bases and J by 2 bases, with 14 bases left in between. As DNA, the CDR3 is TGTGCCAGCAGTGAAGCGGGGTCTCAGGGTGCTGGAAACACCATATATTTT. This gives the protein CASSEAGSQGAGNTIYF.

The V call is TRBV28, the J call TRBJ2-2; TRBD2 is a possible D gene (6 bases). The CDR3 spans 16 residues. The germline V gene has CDR1 MDHEN and CDR2 SYDVKM. V gave up 6 bases and J gave up 5 bases, with 19 bases separating them. CDR3 coding DNA: TGTGCCAGCAGCTTCCTGGGGGGTGAAGAGACCGGGGAGCTGTTTTTT. Its translation is CASSFLGGEETGELFF. Complete variable domain (other parts from reference TRBV28 and TRBJ2-2): DVKVTQSSRYLVKRTGEKVFLECVQDMDHENMFWYRQDPGLGLRLIYFSYDVKMKEKGDIPEGYSVSREKKERFSLILESASTNQTSMYLCASSFLGGEETGELFFGEGSRLTVL.

The chain joins TRBV19 to TRBJ2-5, with 9 bases matching TRBD2. The CDR3 is 13 residues long. J was trimmed by 3 bases and V by 7 bases; bases with no gene match: 3. The germline V gene has CDR1 LNHDA and CDR2 SQIVND (reference sequence). Here the CDR3 DNA reads TGTGCCAGTAAGGCGGGAGGGAAAGAGACCCAGTACTTC. Amino acid sequence: CASKAGGKETQYF.

The chain carries TRBV5-1 and TRBJ2-5, with D perhaps TRBD2 (5 bases). V lost 4 bases to trimming and J lost 0 bases, with 16 bases between them. CDR1 and CDR2 (germline): SGHRS, YFSETQ. This CDR3 spans 16 amino acids. This chain's CDR3 is CASSPDGVTDQETQYF. The CDR3 coding sequence is TGCGCCAGCAGCCCCGACGGGGTTACTGACCAAGAGACCCAGTACTTC. Using reference TRBV5-1 and TRBJ2-5 for the parts outside the CDR3, the full variable domain is KAGVTQTPRYLIKTRGQQVTLSCSPISGHRSVSWYQQTPGQGLQFLFEYFSETQRNKGNFPGRFSGRQFSNSRSEMNVSTLELGDSALYLCASSPDGVTDQETQYFGPGTRLLVL.

The chain joins TRBV7-9 to TRBJ1-1, with D possibly TRBD1 on 5 matching bases. Trimming removed 1 base at V and 10 bases at J, with 10 bases between. The CDR3 consists of 12 residues. Germline CDR1 SEHNR, CDR2 FQNEAQ (reference sequence). The CDR3 reads CASSLDFGGAFF. The CDR3 DNA reads as TGTGCCAGCAGCTTAGACTTCGGGGGAGCTTTCTTT.

This clone was recorded many times. This chain connects TRBV15 to TRBJ1-2; no clear D gene. This CDR3 is built from 14 residues. CDR1 is LNHNV, CDR2 YYDKDF, per germline (reference sequence). V lost 5 bases, J lost 3 bases, and 13 bases lay in between. Here the CDR3 reads CATSSYGGDYGYTF. In nucleotides, the CDR3 is TGTGCCACCAGCTCCTACGGCGGGGACTATGGCTACACCTTC.